This T cell receptor beta chain emerged from a study of T cell responses to AZD1222 COVID-19 vaccine. TCRdb's table, derived via immunoSEQ multiplex PCR, lists solely in-frame clones and lacks some. This table holds around 130,000 clones, roughly 92% found once. This TCR came from an adult in good health. The input for sequencing was peripheral blood, taken on day 0 of AZD1222 vaccination.

CDR3 in amino acids: CASSNRGRDSPLHF. The CDR3 DNA follows: TGTGCCAGCAGTAACAGGGGTCGGGATTCACCCCTCCACTTT. This chain joins TRBV6-5 and TRBJ1-6; 7 positions match TRBD1. The CDR3 consists of 14 residues. V shed 5 bases and J 8 bases; nucleotides not matched to a gene: 6. Germline CDR1 and CDR2: MNHEY and SVGAGI.